This TCR beta chain derives from a study of blood T cell repertoires in COVID-19. About the study: Researchers got acute and convalescent COVID-19 samples from the United States, Italy and Spain.

The germline gives CDR1 MNHEY, CDR2 SVGEGT. Germline trimming cut 5 bases from V and 3 bases from J; bases unmatched to any gene: 10. The CDR3 runs to 16 residues. In the study's own analysis: Estimation of nucleated cell counts relied on the amplification of reference gene primers. Measured with immunoSEQ multiplex PCR; TCRdb has only the in-frame clones, and not every one. V, J and clone size reflect that table, while D and trimming were determined from the DNA. Of about 140,000 clones detected, roughly 80% appear once; the ten largest clones hold roughly 10%. Sequenced input: peripheral blood. This sequence originates from a woman in her 50s with active or convalescent COVID-19. The chain joins TRBV6-2 or TRBV6-3 to TRBJ1-1; TRBD1 agrees at 9 bases. In nucleotides, the CDR3 is TGTGCCAGCAGTGACCCCAGGGGACAGGGAGACACTGAAGCTTTCTTT. Protein product: CASSDPRGQGDTEAFF.